This entry lists 12 T cell receptor beta chains sequenced from one sample in a study of shared clonotypes between healthy human individuals. Produced via immunoSEQ multiplex PCR; TCRdb's table is partial and in-frame only. The table records around 750,000 clones, around two thirds of them present only once. Material: memory CD4+ T cells sorted from blood. The subset denotes: CD45RA-negative fraction. The receptors were sampled from a woman aged 30 to 39 in good health.

This clone occurred once. V usage is TRBV4-2 and J usage is TRBJ2-1; 7 bases align to TRBD2. The CDR3 runs to 15 residues. The germline CDR1 and CDR2 sequences are LGHNA and YNFKEQ. With 0 bases clipped from V and 8 bases from J, the junction kept 7 bases outside the gene matches. In DNA, the CDR3 is TGTGCCAGCAGCCAAGAACTAGCGAATTTCGATGAGCAGTTCTTC. Residues: CASSQELANFDEQFF.

The V gene is TRBV4-2, the J gene TRBJ2-7, with D perhaps matching TRBD2 (5 bases). Per the germline V gene, CDR1 is LGHNA and CDR2 is YNFKEQ. V lost 1 base, J lost 1 base, and 20 bases lay in between. This CDR3 is 18 amino acids long. The CDR3 is CASSQAGPEGTASYEQYF. The DNA of the CDR3 is TGTGCCAGCAGCCAAGCCGGACCCGAGGGAACAGCTTCCTACGAGCAGTACTTC.

The chain combines TRBV5-4 with TRBJ2-6; D possibly corresponds to TRBD2 (6 bases). The CDR3 length is 17 residues. V lost 6 bases, J lost 1 base, and 17 bases lay in between. Germline V gives CDR1 SGHNT, CDR2 YYREEE (reference sequence). In DNA form, the CDR3 reads TGTGCCAGCACCTGGGGAGGCAAACCATCTGGGGCCAACGTCCTGACTTTC. Its protein is CASTWGGKPSGANVLTF.

This sequence joins TRBV7-6 and TRBJ1-2; possibly TRBD1 for D (5 bases). In germline, CDR1 is SGHVS, CDR2 FNYEAQ. The CDR3 totals 13 residues. V was shortened by 5 bases and J by 11 bases, with 18 bases between the two germline ends. The CDR3 reads CASSQQEQGWYTF. CDR3 bases: TGTGCCAGCAGCCAGCAGGAGCAGGGATGGTACACCTTC.

A word on this clone: This may be a read error: a much more frequent sequence differs by one nucleotide. Additional DNA sequences in this sample encode the identical CDR3. The chain recombines TRBV19 with TRBJ2-1, with 11 bases lining up with TRBD2. V dropped 4 bases and J dropped 4; count of bases not matched to a gene: 3. In germline, CDR1 is LNHDA, CDR2 SQIVND (reference sequence). The CDR3 is made up of 15 amino acids. CDR3 amino acids: CASSTGTSGYNEQFF. The CDR3, as DNA: TGTGCCAGTAGTACCGGGACTAGCGGTTACAATGAGCAGTTCTTC.

This clone has only a few counts. The CDR3 loop is CASSLVERPEAFF. In DNA, the CDR3 is TGTGCCAGCAGTCTAGTGGAGCGGCCGGAAGCTTTCTTT. This chain links TRBV28 with TRBJ1-1; no clear D. CDR3 length: 13 residues. V was shortened by 5 bases and J by 8 bases, with 15 bases between the two germline ends. Germline CDR1 is MDHEN and CDR2 is SYDVKM.

The table lists this clone with many counts. The sample contains more than one DNA sequence encoding this CDR3. The rearrangement joins TRBV6-5 to TRBJ2-7; possible D gene TRBD2, 6 bases. The CDR3 length is 15 residues. V lost 2 bases and J lost 3, with 14 bases in between. CDR1 MNHEY and CDR2 SVGAGI come from the germline V gene. CDR3 in amino acids: CASSYTGGLGYEQYF. In DNA, the CDR3 is TGTGCCAGCAGTTACACCGGGGGTCTAGGCTACGAGCAGTACTTC.

This chain joins TRBV19 and TRBJ2-1, with 11 bases lining up with TRBD2. Germline assignment: CDR1 LNHDA and CDR2 SQIVND (reference sequence). The CDR3 runs 16 residues. The V gene end was trimmed by 1 base and the J gene end by 8 bases; junction bases not matched to a gene: 7. CDR3 sequence reads: CASSIGGSGRGDEQFF. The CDR3, as DNA: TGTGCCAGTAGTATAGGTGGTAGCGGGAGGGGGGATGAGCAGTTCTTC.

The chain employs TRBV23-1 and TRBJ1-1; 7 bases are shared with TRBD1. TRBV23-1 is sorted into the ORF group, with uncertain function. This CDR3 spans 13 amino acids. With V trimmed by 2 bases and J by 6 bases, 3 bases remained unmatched. CDR3 coding DNA: TGCGCCAGCAGTCAAGAGGGGGCCTCTGAAGCTTTCTTT. Protein: CASSQEGASEAFF.

The rearrangement uses TRBV19 and TRBJ2-3; no firm D call. V lost 7 bases and J lost 6, with 14 bases in between. This CDR3 has 13 amino acids. Germline CDR1 reads LNHDA; CDR2 reads SQIVND (reference sequence). The chain's CDR3 is CASTSPAYDTQYF. The CDR3 coding sequence is TGTGCCAGTACCTCTCCGGCGTACGATACGCAGTATTTT.

The chain couples TRBV29-1 to TRBJ2-3; D is possibly TRBD2 (6 bases). The CDR3 covers 17 residues. Trimming pared 0 bases from V and 0 bases from J, leaving 16 bases between. CDR1 and CDR2 from the germline V gene are SQVTM and ANQGSEA. The CDR3 DNA follows: TGCAGCGTTGAAGAGGGTGGGAGGCCCCTGAGCACAGATACGCAGTATTTT. Translated, it gives CSVEEGGRPLSTDTQYF.

The chain links TRBV5-5 to TRBJ1-2; TRBD1 might be the D (5 bases). CDR3 size: 16 residues. With 0 bases removed from V and 5 bases from J, the gap between germline ends came to 17 bases. Germline lookup yields CDR1 SGHKS and CDR2 YYEKEE (reference sequence). CDR3 residues: CASSLGSDTRVYGYTF. DNA of the CDR3: TGTGCCAGCAGCTTGGGTTCGGACACACGGGTGTATGGCTACACCTTC.